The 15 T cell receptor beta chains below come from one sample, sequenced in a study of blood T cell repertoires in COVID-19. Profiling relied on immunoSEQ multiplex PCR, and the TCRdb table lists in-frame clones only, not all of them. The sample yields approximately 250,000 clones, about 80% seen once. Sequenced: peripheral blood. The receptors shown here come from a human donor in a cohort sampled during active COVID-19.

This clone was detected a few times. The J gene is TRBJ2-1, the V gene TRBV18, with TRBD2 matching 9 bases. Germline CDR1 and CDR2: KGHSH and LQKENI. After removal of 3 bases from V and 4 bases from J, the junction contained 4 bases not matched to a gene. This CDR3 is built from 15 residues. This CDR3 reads CASSPPGLAYNEQFF. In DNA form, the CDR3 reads TGTGCCAGCTCACCCCCGGGACTAGCTTACAATGAGCAGTTCTTC. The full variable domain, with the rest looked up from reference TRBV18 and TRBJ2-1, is NAGVMQNPRHLVRRRGQEARLRCSPMKGHSHVYWYRQLPEEGLKFMVYLQKENIIDESGMPKERFSAEFPKEGPSILRIQQVVRGDSAAYFCASSPPGLAYNEQFFGPGTRLTVL.

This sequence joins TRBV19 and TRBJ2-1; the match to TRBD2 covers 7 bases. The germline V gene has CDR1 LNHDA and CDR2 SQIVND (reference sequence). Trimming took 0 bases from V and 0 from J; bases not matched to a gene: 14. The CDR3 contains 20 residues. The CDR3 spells CASSIDSALARISSYNEQFF. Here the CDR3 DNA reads TGTGCCAGTAGTATAGATAGTGCACTAGCGCGTATAAGCTCCTACAATGAGCAGTTCTTC.

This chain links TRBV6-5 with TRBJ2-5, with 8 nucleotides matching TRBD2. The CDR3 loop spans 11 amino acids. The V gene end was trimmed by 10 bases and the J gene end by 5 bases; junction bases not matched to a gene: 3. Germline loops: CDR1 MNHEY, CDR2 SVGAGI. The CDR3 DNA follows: TGTGCCACGACTAGCGCGGAGACCCAGTACTTC. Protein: CATTSAETQYF.

The CDR3 DNA follows: TGTGCCATCAGTGCTGATGGGACAGGAACATCAACTGGCTACACCTTC. This gives the protein CAISADGTGTSTGYTF. The chain carries TRBV10-3 and TRBJ1-2; 8 bases agree with TRBD1. This CDR3 is built from 16 residues. Trimming removed 4 bases from V and 7 bases from J; junction bases left unmatched: 14. From germline, CDR1 is ENHRY and CDR2 SYGVKD.

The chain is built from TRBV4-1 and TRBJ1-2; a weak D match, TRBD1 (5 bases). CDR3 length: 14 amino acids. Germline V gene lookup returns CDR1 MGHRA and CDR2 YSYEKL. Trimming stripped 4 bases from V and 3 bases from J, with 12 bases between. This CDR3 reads CASSPQRGDYGYTF. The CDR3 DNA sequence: TGCGCCAGCAGCCCGCAACGGGGGGACTATGGCTACACCTTC.

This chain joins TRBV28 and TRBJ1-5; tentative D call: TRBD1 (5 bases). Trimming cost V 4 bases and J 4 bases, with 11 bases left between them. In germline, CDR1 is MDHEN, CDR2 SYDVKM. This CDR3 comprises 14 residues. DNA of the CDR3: TGTGCCAGCAGTTCTGGGGGGGTTAATCAGCCCCAGCATTTT. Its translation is CASSSGGVNQPQHF.

CDR3 region: CASSKGDRGLAGDPYEQYF. The CDR3 DNA reads TGTGCCAGCAGCAAAGGTGATAGGGGACTAGCGGGGGATCCCTACGAGCAGTACTTC. This rearrangement joins TRBV21-1 to TRBJ2-7; the DNA was not used to check the table's D call, TRBD2. TRBV21-1 is listed as a pseudogene. This CDR3 comprises 19 residues.

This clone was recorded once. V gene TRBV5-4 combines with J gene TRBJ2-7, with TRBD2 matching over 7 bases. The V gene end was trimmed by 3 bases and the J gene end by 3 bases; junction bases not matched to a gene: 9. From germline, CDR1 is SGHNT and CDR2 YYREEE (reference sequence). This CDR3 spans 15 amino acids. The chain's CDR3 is CASSSALSGIYEQYF. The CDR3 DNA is TGTGCCAGCAGCTCGGCTCTAAGCGGGATCTACGAGCAGTACTTC.

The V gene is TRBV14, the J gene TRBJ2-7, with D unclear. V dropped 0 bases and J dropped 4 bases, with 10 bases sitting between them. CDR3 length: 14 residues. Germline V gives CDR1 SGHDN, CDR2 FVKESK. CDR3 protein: CASSQEIGRYEQYF. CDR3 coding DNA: TGTGCCAGCAGCCAAGAAATCGGTCGGTACGAGCAGTACTTC.

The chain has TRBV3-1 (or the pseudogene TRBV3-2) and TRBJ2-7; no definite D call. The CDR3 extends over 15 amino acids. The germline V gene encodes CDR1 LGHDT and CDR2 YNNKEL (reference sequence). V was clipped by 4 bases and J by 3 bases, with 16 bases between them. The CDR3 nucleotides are TGTGCCAGCAGCCCCTATCTCAAGTTCGGCTACGAGCAGTACTTC. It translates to CASSPYLKFGYEQYF.

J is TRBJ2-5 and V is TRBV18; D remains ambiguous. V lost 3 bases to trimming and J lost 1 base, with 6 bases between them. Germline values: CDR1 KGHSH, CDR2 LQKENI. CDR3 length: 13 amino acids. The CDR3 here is CASSPTLQETQYF. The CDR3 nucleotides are TGTGCCAGCTCACCGACACTCCAAGAGACCCAGTACTTC.

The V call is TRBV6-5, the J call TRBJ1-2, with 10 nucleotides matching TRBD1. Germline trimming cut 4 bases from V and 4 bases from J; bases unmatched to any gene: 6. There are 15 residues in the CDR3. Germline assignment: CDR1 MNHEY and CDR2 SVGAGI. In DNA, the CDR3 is TGTGCCAGCAGTTCAATCGGGACAGGGGCCTATGGCTACACCTTC. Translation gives CASSSIGTGAYGYTF.

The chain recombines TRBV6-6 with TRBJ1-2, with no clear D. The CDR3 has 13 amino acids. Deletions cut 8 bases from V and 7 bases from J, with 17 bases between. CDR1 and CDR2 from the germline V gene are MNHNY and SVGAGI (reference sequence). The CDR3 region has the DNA TGTGCCAGCGCTAAGACTTCATTGGGTGGCTACACCTTC. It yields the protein CASAKTSLGGYTF.

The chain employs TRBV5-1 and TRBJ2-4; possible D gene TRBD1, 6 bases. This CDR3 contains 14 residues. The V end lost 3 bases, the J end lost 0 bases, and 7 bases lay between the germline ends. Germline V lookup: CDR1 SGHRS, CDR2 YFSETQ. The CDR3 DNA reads TGCGCCAGCAGCTCAGGGGTAGCCAAAAACATTCAGTACTTC. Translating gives CASSSGVAKNIQYF. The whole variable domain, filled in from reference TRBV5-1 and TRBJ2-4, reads KAGVTQTPRYLIKTRGQQVTLSCSPISGHRSVSWYQQTPGQGLQFLFEYFSETQRNKGNFPGRFSGRQFSNSRSEMNVSTLELGDSALYLCASSSGVAKNIQYFGAGTRLSVL.

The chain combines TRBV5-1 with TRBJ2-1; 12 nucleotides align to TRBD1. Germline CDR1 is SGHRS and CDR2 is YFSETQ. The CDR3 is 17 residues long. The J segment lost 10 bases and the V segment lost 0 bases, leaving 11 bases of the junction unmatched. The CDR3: CASSLGLGQGAFGEQFF. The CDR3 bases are TGCGCCAGCAGCTTGGGTTTGGGACAGGGGGCCTTTGGCGAGCAGTTCTTC.